The rows below give T cell receptor beta chains drawn from one sample of a study of cytomegalovirus exposure and HLA in healthy donors. Assay used: immunoSEQ multiplex PCR; TCRdb lists only in-frame clones, some missing. The sample totals 150,000 to 200,000 clones. Sequences were obtained from PBMCs. Receptors originate from a young woman in good health and CMV-seropositive. The CDR3 runs from the conserved cysteine through the conserved F or W. The order of the fields is V gene, D gene, J gene, CDR3 DNA, CDR3 protein. A D gene is named only where the DNA matches it firmly.

V gene: TRBV4-3; D gene: -; J gene: TRBJ1-1; CDR3 DNA: TGCGCCAGCAGCCAAGGAGGGGGGGGCACTGAAGCTTTCTTT; CDR3 protein: CASSQGGGGTEAFF
V gene: TRBV5-1; D gene: -; J gene: TRBJ2-7; CDR3 DNA: TGCGCCAGCACCCAGGACAGCCCCTACGAGCAGTACTTC; CDR3 protein: CASTQDSPYEQYF
V gene: TRBV4-3; D gene: -; J gene: TRBJ1-1; CDR3 DNA: TGCGCCAGCAGCCAAAGACAGGATCACACTGAAGCTTTCTTT; CDR3 protein: CASSQRQDHTEAFF
V gene: TRBV7-2; D gene: -; J gene: TRBJ1-4; CDR3 DNA: TGTGCCAGCAGCTTAGAGTCGACAGCTAATGAAAAACTGTTTTTT; CDR3 protein: CASSLESTANEKLFF
V gene: TRBV18; D gene: TRBD2; J gene: TRBJ2-5; CDR3 DNA: TGTGCCAGCTCACCAGGACTAGGGGAGACCCAGTACTTC; CDR3 protein: CASSPGLGETQYF
V gene: TRBV30; D gene: TRBD1; J gene: TRBJ1-5; CDR3 DNA: TGTGCCTGGGGAACAGGGGAGTATAGCAATCAGCCCCAGCATTTT; CDR3 protein: CAWGTGEYSNQPQHF
V gene: TRBV5-1; D gene: TRBD1; J gene: TRBJ2-1; CDR3 DNA: TGCGCCAGCAGCTTAGGACGGGACAGGGGGTTCTTC; CDR3 protein: CASSLGRDRGFF
V gene: TRBV18; D gene: TRBD2; J gene: TRBJ2-1; CDR3 DNA: TGTGCCAGCTCACGGCTAGCGGGGGACAATGAGCAGTTCTTC; CDR3 protein: CASSRLAGDNEQFF
V gene: TRBV5-1; D gene: -; J gene: TRBJ1-2; CDR3 DNA: TGCGCCAGCAGCTTGGAGGCAGGGGCTGGCTACACCTTC; CDR3 protein: CASSLEAGAGYTF
V gene: TRBV5-1; D gene: -; J gene: TRBJ2-2; CDR3 DNA: TGCGCCAGCAGCGCTGACAGCGCCGGGGAGCTGTTTTTT; CDR3 protein: CASSADSAGELFF
V gene: TRBV7-9; D gene: TRBD1; J gene: TRBJ1-1; CDR3 DNA: TGTGCCAGCAGCTCCCCGGGACAGGGGAACACTGAAGCTTTCTTT; CDR3 protein: CASSSPGQGNTEAFF
V gene: TRBV4-1; D gene: -; J gene: TRBJ1-1; CDR3 DNA: TGCGCCAGCAGCCCTAAAGGGGGAATTTCTGAAGCTTTCTTT; CDR3 protein: CASSPKGGISEAFF
V gene: TRBV4-2; D gene: TRBD1; J gene: TRBJ1-2; CDR3 DNA: TGTGCCAGCAGCCAGGAACCCGGGACAGGCGACTACACCTTC; CDR3 protein: CASSQEPGTGDYTF